One sample yielded the 14 T cell receptor beta chains listed below, sequenced in a study of siplizumab effects on memory and regulatory T cells. Produced via immunoSEQ multiplex PCR; TCRdb's table is partial and in-frame only. This sample has 90,000 to 120,000 clones; approximately 91% occur once, and the top ten carry just over 2.5%. The sample consisted of CD4+ T cells sorted from blood. Receptors were obtained from a human donor in good health. Some clones in this sample may be carry-over from other donors' samples.

The rearrangement joins TRBV19 to TRBJ2-7; D is uncertain. The V gene lost 5 bases and the J gene lost 0 bases, with 14 bases spanning the gap. This CDR3 comprises 15 residues. The germline CDR1 and CDR2 sequences are LNHDA and SQIVND (reference sequence). This chain's CDR3 is CASSLRSRSSYEQYF. CDR3 coding DNA: TGTGCCAGTAGTTTACGGAGTCGAAGCTCCTACGAGCAGTACTTC. Drawing the rest from reference TRBV19 and TRBJ2-7, the complete variable domain is DGGITQSPKYLFRKEGQNVTLSCEQNLNHDAMYWYRQDPGQGLRLIYYSQIVNDFQKGDIAEGYSVSREKKESFPLTVTSAQKNPTAFYLCASSLRSRSSYEQYFGPGTRLTVT.

The J gene is TRBJ2-5, the V gene TRBV11-2, with D hard to call. The CDR3 covers 13 residues. Germline V gene lookup returns CDR1 SGHAT and CDR2 FQNNGV. The ends were cut back, 6 bases at V and 4 bases at J, with 12 bases in the middle. The CDR3 nucleotides read TGTGCCAGCAGATGGGTAGGCCGAGAGACCCAGTACTTC. Amino acids: CASRWVGRETQYF.

This sequence joins TRBV7-9 and TRBJ2-7, with 9 bases matching TRBD1. V dropped 0 bases and J dropped 2; count of bases not matched to a gene: 2. The CDR3 totals 15 residues. Germline V gene data show CDR1 as SEHNR and CDR2 as FQNEAQ (reference sequence). CDR3 coding DNA: TGTGCCAGCAGCTTAGCCGGGACAGGGACCTACGAGCAGTACTTC. Translation gives CASSLAGTGTYEQYF.

The chain carries TRBV19 and TRBJ2-7, with D possibly being TRBD1 (6 bases). V lost 5 bases and J 0 bases, leaving 11 bases between the germline ends. CDR3 length: 14 amino acids. Germline V gene lookup returns CDR1 LNHDA and CDR2 SQIVND (reference sequence). The CDR3 DNA is TGTGCCAGTAGTGGGACACGGAGCTCCTACGAGCAGTACTTC. It translates to CASSGTRSSYEQYF.

The V call is TRBV5-1, the J call TRBJ2-5; 15 nucleotides agree with TRBD2. With V trimmed by 4 bases and J by 1 base, 8 bases remained unmatched. The CDR3 length is 18 residues. Germline CDR1 reads SGHRS; CDR2 reads YFSETQ. CDR3 sequence: CASSPGTSGGRSQETQYF. The CDR3 DNA reads as TGCGCCAGCAGCCCCGGGACTAGCGGGGGGAGGTCCCAAGAGACCCAGTACTTC.

This chain's CDR3 is CASSPRPVRYGYTF. DNA of the CDR3: TGTGCCAGCAGCCCTCGGCCAGTCCGCTATGGCTACACCTTC. The chain uses TRBV14 and TRBJ1-2; D is unclear. Trimming took 4 bases from V and 4 from J, leaving 13 bases between them. This CDR3 has 14 residues. Germline loops: CDR1 SGHDN, CDR2 FVKESK.

This sequence joins TRBV6-6 and TRBJ2-7; TRBD2 matches 10 bases. The CDR3 contains 14 residues. V was pared by 6 bases and J by 5 bases, with 7 bases of the junction left unmatched. Germline V gene sequence: CDR1 MNHNY, CDR2 SVGAGI (reference sequence). DNA of the CDR3: TGTGCCAGCAGATCTAGCGGGAGTCTCAACGAGCAGTACTTC. Protein product: CASRSSGSLNEQYF.

The chain recombines TRBV10-2 with TRBJ2-1; D is undetermined. The CDR3 runs 17 residues. The germline CDR1 and CDR2 sequences are WSHSY and SAAADI. V dropped 3 bases and J dropped 5 bases, with 20 bases sitting between them. The CDR3 DNA follows: TGCGCCAGCAGTGAATCAGCGCGAAACCATTTCAACAATGAGCAGTTCTTC. Translating gives CASSESARNHFNNEQFF.

This sequence joins TRBV18 and TRBJ2-1; TRBD1 matches at 8 bases. In germline, CDR1 is KGHSH, CDR2 LQKENI. J was trimmed by 0 bases and V by 3 bases; bases with no gene match: 7. This CDR3 has 17 residues. The CDR3 sequence: CASSPRTGKTSYNEQFF. CDR3 coding DNA: TGTGCCAGCTCACCCCGGACAGGGAAGACCTCCTACAATGAGCAGTTCTTC.

This chain links TRBV25-1 with TRBJ1-1; D is perhaps TRBD1 (6 bases). CDR1 and CDR2 (germline): MGHDK, SYGVNS. Trimming left V 4 bases short and J 1 base short, with 7 bases between. The CDR3 contains 13 residues. CDR3: CASSVGQNTEAFF. In nucleotides, the CDR3 is TGTGCCAGCAGTGTGGGACAGAACACTGAAGCTTTCTTT. Full variable domain (missing parts from reference TRBV25-1 and TRBJ1-1): EADIYQTPRYLVIGTGKKITLECSQTMGHDKMYWYQQDPGMELHLIHYSYGVNSTEKGDLSSESTVSRIRTEHFPLTLESARPSHTSQYLCASSVGQNTEAFFGQGTRLTVV.

CDR3 sequence reads: CASSPPVSSTDTQYF. CDR3 in DNA: TGTGCCAGCTCACCGCCAGTCTCTAGCACAGATACGCAGTATTTT. V gene TRBV18 combines with J gene TRBJ2-3; D unresolved. This CDR3 is built from 15 residues. Germline V gene lookup returns CDR1 KGHSH and CDR2 LQKENI. With 3 bases removed from V and 0 bases from J, the gap between germline ends came to 10 bases.

The chain has TRBV30 and TRBJ2-7; possible D gene TRBD1, 6 bases. Trimming shortened V by 5 bases and J by 3 bases, and 20 bases separated the two germline ends. This CDR3 spans 15 amino acids. Germline V CDR1 and CDR2: GTSNPN, SVGIG (reference sequence). The CDR3 DNA sequence: TGTGCCTGGCGCAACTTACAGGGCTGGCGCTACGAGCAGTACTTC. It codes for CAWRNLQGWRYEQYF. Together with reference TRBV30 and TRBJ2-7, the CDR3 gives the full variable domain: SQTIHQWPATLVQPVGSPLSLECTVEGTSNPNLYWYRQAAGRGLQLLFYSVGIGQISSEVPQNLSASRPQDRQFILSSKKLLLSDSGFYLCAWRNLQGWRYEQYFGPGTRLTVT.

The chain uses TRBV19 and TRBJ1-2, with a weak D call TRBD1 (6 bases). V gave up 5 bases and J gave up 3 bases, with 16 bases separating them. The CDR3 has 15 residues. CDR1 LNHDA and CDR2 SQIVND come from the germline V gene (reference sequence). The CDR3 DNA is TGTGCCAGTAGTCAGGGGCTATCTAACCACTATGGCTACACCTTC. Translating gives CASSQGLSNHYGYTF.

V gene TRBV9 combines with J gene TRBJ2-1, with TRBD2 matching over 8 bases. Germline lookup yields CDR1 SGDLS and CDR2 YYNGEE. The CDR3 is 15 amino acids. Trimming cost V 4 bases and J 0 bases; bases outside gene matches: 3. CDR3 nucleotide sequence: TGTGCCAGCAGCCAAAGCGGGAGCTCCTACAATGAGCAGTTCTTC. Protein sequence: CASSQSGSSYNEQFF.